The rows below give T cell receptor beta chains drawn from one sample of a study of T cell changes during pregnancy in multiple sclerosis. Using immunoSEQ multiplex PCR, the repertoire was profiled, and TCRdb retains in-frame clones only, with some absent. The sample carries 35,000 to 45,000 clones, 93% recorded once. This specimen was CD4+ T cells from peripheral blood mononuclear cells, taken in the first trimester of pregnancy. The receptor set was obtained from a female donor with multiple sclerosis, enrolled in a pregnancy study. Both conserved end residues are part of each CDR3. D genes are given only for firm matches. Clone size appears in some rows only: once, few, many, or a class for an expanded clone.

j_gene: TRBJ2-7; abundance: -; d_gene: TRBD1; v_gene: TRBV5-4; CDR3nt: TGTGCCAGCAGTCACCGGGACAGGGGAGTGCACGAGCAGTACTTC; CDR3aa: CASSHRDRGVHEQYF
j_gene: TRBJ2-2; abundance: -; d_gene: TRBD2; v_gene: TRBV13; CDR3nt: TGTGCCAGCAGCTCCTTAGCGGGAGCCGGGGAGCTGTTTTTT; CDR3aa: CASSSLAGAGELFF
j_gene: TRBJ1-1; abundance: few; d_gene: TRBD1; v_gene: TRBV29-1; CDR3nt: TGCAGCGTTGCCGGGACAGGCCGGGCTGAAGCTTTCTTT; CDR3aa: CSVAGTGRAEAFF
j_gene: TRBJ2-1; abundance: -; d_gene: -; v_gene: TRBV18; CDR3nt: TGTGCCAGCTCACCTTACGTCCGAAACTTCTACAATGAGCAGTTCTTC; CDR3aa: CASSPYVRNFYNEQFF
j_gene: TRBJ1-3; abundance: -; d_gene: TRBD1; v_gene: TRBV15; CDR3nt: TGTGCCACCAGCAGAGATTCGACAGGGAACACCATATATTTT; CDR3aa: CATSRDSTGNTIYF
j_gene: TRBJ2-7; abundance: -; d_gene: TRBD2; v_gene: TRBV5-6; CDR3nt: TGTGCCAGCAGCTTGGTGGGGCGGGAGGGTCACGAGCAGTACTTC; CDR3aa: CASSLVGREGHEQYF
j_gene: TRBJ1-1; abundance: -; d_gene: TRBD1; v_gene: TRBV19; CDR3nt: TGTGCCAGTAGTATCAACAGGGGACTGTTGAACACTGAAGCTTTCTTT; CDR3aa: CASSINRGLLNTEAFF
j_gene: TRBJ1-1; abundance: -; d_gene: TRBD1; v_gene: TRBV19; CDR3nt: TGTGCCAGTAGTAGCCAGGGACAGAAGAACACTGAAGCTTTCTTT; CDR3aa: CASSSQGQKNTEAFF
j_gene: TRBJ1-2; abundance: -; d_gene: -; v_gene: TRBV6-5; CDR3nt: TGTGCCAGCAGTTACGGAGAATATGGCTACACCTTC; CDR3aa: CASSYGEYGYTF
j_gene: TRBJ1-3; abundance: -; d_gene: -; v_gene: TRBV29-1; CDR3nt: TGCAGCGTAAGGACACTCGGAAACACCATATATTTT; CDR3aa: CSVRTLGNTIYF
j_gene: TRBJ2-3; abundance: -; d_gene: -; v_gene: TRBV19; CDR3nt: TGTGCCAGCCGTTTTAGGACACAACGCACAGATACGCAGTATTTT; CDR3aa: CASRFRTQRTDTQYF
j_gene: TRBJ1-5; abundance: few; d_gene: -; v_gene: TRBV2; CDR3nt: TGTGCCAGCAGCCTCTCGAGGGACAATCAGCCCCAGCATTTT; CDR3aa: CASSLSRDNQPQHF
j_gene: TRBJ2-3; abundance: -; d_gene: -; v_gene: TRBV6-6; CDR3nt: TGTGCCAGCACCACTGGCACAGATACGCAGTATTTT; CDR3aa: CASTTGTDTQYF
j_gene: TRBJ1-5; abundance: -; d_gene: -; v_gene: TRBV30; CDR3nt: TGTGCCTGGAGTCCAAGCAATCAGCCCCAGCATTTT; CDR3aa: CAWSPSNQPQHF
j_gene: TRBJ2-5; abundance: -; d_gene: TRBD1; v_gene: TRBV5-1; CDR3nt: TGCGCCAGCAGCTTACAGGGGCTTCAAGAGACCCAGTACTTC; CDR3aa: CASSLQGLQETQYF
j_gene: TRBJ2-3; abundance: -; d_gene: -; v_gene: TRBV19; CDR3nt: TGTGCCAGTAGTATTCCCGGAGGAGGTCGTACGCAGTATTTT; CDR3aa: CASSIPGGGRTQYF
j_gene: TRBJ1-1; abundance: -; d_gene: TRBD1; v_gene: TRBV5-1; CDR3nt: TGCGCCAGCAGCTTGGAAGGAACAGGGGGACACTCCACTGAAGCTTTCTTT; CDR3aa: CASSLEGTGGHSTEAFF
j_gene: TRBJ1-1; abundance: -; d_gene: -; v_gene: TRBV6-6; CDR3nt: TGTGCCAGCAGTTACCCGCCAGGGATTGAAGCTTTCTTT; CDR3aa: CASSYPPGIEAFF
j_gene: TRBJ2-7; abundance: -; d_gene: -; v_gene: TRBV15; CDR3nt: TGTGCCACCAGCAGCTACTACGAGCAGTACTTC; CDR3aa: CATSSYYEQYF
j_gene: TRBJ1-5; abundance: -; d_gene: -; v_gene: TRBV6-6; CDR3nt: TGTGCCAGCACCCAAGAGGGTCAGGCTAGTCAGCCCCAGCATTTT; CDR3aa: CASTQEGQASQPQHF
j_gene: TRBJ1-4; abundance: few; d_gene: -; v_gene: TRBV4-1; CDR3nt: TGCGCCAGCAGCCAAGGAGACAGATATGAAAAACTGTTTTTT; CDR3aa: CASSQGDRYEKLFF
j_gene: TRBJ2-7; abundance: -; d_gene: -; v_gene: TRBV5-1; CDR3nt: TGCGCCAGCAGCCCGGGACACGAAATTTCCTACGAGCAGTACTTC; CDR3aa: CASSPGHEISYEQYF
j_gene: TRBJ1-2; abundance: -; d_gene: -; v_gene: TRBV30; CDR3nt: TGTGCCTACACGACAGATGCTAACTATGGCTACACCTTC; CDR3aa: CAYTTDANYGYTF
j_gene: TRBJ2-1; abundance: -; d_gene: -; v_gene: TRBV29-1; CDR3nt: TGCAGCGTTGAAGATAACTCCAATGAGCAGTTCTTC; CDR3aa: CSVEDNSNEQFF
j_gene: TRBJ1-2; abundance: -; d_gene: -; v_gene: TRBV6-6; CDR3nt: TGTGCCAGCAGGGTCAGGGGCAGGTATGGCTACACCTTC; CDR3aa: CASRVRGRYGYTF
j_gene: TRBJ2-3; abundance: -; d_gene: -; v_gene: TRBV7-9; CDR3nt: TGTGCCAGCAGCTTAGCCAACCTCGGGGGAACGAAGAGCACAGATACGCAGTATTTT; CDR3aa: CASSLANLGGTKSTDTQYF